These T cell receptor beta chains were read from a single sample in a study of CD8+ T cells in alopecia areata. The protocol was immunoSEQ multiplex PCR, while the TCRdb copy is restricted to in-frame clones and leaves out a portion. Of 140,000 to 150,000 clones listed, 45% to 65% were seen once; the top ten hold roughly 15%. The sample in question was CD8+ T cells sorted from blood, obtained at week 4, from a patient treated with tofacitinib. Source of these receptors: a human donor with alopecia areata. The CDR3 runs from the conserved cysteine through the conserved F or W. Each record gives: V gene, D gene, clone size, J gene, CDR3 DNA, CDR3 protein. A D gene is named only where the DNA matches it firmly. Clone size is shown for a subset of rows, as once, few, many or a class of expanded clone.

TRBV29-1	NA	once	TRBJ1-1	TGCAGCGTTTGGGGGCAAGACACTGAAGCTTTCTTT	CSVWGQDTEAFF
TRBV25-1	TRBD1	NA	TRBJ1-1	TGTGCCAGCAGTGAGGGACAGGGGACACTCACTGAAGCTTTCTTT	CASSEGQGTLTEAFF
TRBV7-9	TRBD1	NA	TRBJ2-7	TGTGCCAGCAGCTCCCTGGTGGGGGACAGGGTATACGAGCAGTACTTC	CASSSLVGDRVYEQYF
TRBV7-9	NA	NA	TRBJ2-7	TGTGCCAGCAGCGGGGAGGGACAGGTCGGGTCCTACGAGCAGTACTTC	CASSGEGQVGSYEQYF
TRBV2	NA	few	TRBJ1-2	TGTGCCACCCTCGGAGGGACGGGCTACACCTTC	CATLGGTGYTF
TRBV27	NA	NA	TRBJ2-6	TGTGCCAGCAGTCCGGTTCGGAGAAACGAGCTGACTTTC	CASSPVRRNELTF
TRBV4-1	NA	NA	TRBJ1-5	TGCGCCAGCAGCCATATTAGCAATCAGCCCCAGCATTTT	CASSHISNQPQHF
TRBV7-9	NA	NA	TRBJ2-2	TGTGCCAGCAGCTTAGGCCACGGGGAGCTGTTTTTT	CASSLGHGELFF
TRBV12-5	NA	NA	TRBJ1-4	TGTGCTAGTGGTTTGAGTCGGGGGGGGCCCGATGAAAAACTGTTTTTT	CASGLSRGGPDEKLFF
TRBV6-5	NA	NA	TRBJ1-1	TGTGCCAGCAGTTACTCGGGGGCCGCGATGAACACTGAAGCTTTCTTT	CASSYSGAAMNTEAFF
TRBV5-1	TRBD1	many	TRBJ2-3	TGCGCCAGCAGCCACCGGGACAGGGGTCAAACAGATACGCAGTATTTT	CASSHRDRGQTDTQYF
TRBV15	NA	NA	TRBJ1-2	TGTGCCACCAGCAGAGGACAGTCTAACTATGGCTACACCTTC	CATSRGQSNYGYTF
TRBV5-1	NA	NA	TRBJ1-1	TGCGCCAGCAGCGGACCCGAAGGCATCGTAATGAACACTGAAGCTTTCTTT	CASSGPEGIVMNTEAFF
TRBV29-1	NA	NA	TRBJ1-2	TGCAGCGTTGAAGAGGGGAACTATGGCTACACCTTC	CSVEEGNYGYTF
TRBV7-9	NA	NA	TRBJ1-6	TGTGCCAGCAGCTTAGACGGAAATAATTCACCCCTCCACTTT	CASSLDGNNSPLHF
TRBV27	NA	many	TRBJ1-2	TGTGCCAGCAGTTTATCGATGGGGGGCGCGTCGGGCTACACCTTC	CASSLSMGGASGYTF
TRBV19	NA	few	TRBJ1-1	TGTGCCAGTCGAACCAGTGAAATCACTGAAGCTTTCTTT	CASRTSEITEAFF
TRBV27	NA	NA	TRBJ2-2	TGTGCCAGCAGTACCTTTACCGGGGAGCTGTTTTTT	CASSTFTGELFF
TRBV11-2	NA	NA	TRBJ1-2	TGTGCCAGCAGCCCAATTCGCTACTATGGCTACACCTTC	CASSPIRYYGYTF
TRBV5-6	NA	few	TRBJ2-1	TGTGCCAGCAGCACCGACATATCCTACAATGAGCAGTTCTTC	CASSTDISYNEQFF
TRBV2	TRBD2	NA	TRBJ2-7	TGTGCCAGCACCGCCAGAGGGAGGGTGGACTACGAGCAGTACTTC	CASTARGRVDYEQYF
TRBV5-6	NA	NA	TRBJ1-2	TGTGCCAGCAGCTGGGGACCAGACATTAATGGCTACACCTTC	CASSWGPDINGYTF
TRBV6-1	NA	NA	TRBJ2-5	TGTGCCAGCAGTGAACCCCTTCAGGGTGGGGGGACCCAGTACTTC	CASSEPLQGGGTQYF
TRBV2	NA	once	TRBJ2-7	TGTGCCAGCAGTGAATGGGTCTCCTACGAGCAGTACTTC	CASSEWVSYEQYF
TRBV7-9	NA	few	TRBJ2-7	TGTGCCAGCAGCTTAGACAGCACCTACGAGCAGTACTTC	CASSLDSTYEQYF
TRBV9	NA	NA	TRBJ1-6	TGTGCCAGCAGCGTAGGTAATTCACCCCTCCACTTT	CASSVGNSPLHF
TRBV5-4	TRBD1	NA	TRBJ2-7	TGTGCCAGCAGCGGGACAGGGCCTTCCTACGAGCAGTACTTC	CASSGTGPSYEQYF
TRBV11-2	NA	few	TRBJ2-1	TGTGCCAGCAGCTGGAGACGGGGGAGCAATGAGCAGTTCTTC	CASSWRRGSNEQFF
TRBV12-5	TRBD1	few	TRBJ2-7	TGTGCTAGTGGTTGGGGGACAGGAGCGGGTGTCTACGAGCAGTACTTC	CASGWGTGAGVYEQYF
TRBV19	TRBD1	NA	TRBJ1-2	TGTGCCAGCCGACTACAGGGGGCTAACTATGGCTACACCTTC	CASRLQGANYGYTF
TRBV29-1	TRBD1	medium-sized	TRBJ1-2	TGCAGCGTTCGGGGAGGGGGCCCTAACTATGGCTACACCTTC	CSVRGGGPNYGYTF
TRBV2	TRBD1	NA	TRBJ1-1	TGTGCCAGCATCATGACAGGGGAGAGCACTGAAGCTTTCTTT	CASIMTGESTEAFF
TRBV29-1	NA	NA	TRBJ1-1	TGCAGCGTTGAAGAAGGGGAAGCTTTCTTT	CSVEEGEAFF
TRBV5-1	TRBD2	many	TRBJ2-3	TGCGCCAGCAGCTTGGTACTAGCGTACACAGATACGCAGTATTTT	CASSLVLAYTDTQYF
TRBV9	NA	NA	TRBJ1-2	TGTGCCAGCAGCCCCACCCAGGGCACGGGGGGCTACACCTTC	CASSPTQGTGGYTF
TRBV30	TRBD1	NA	TRBJ2-5	TGTGCCTGGAGCCCAGGGGGCGAGGGGGAGACCCAGTACTTC	CAWSPGGEGETQYF
TRBV11-2	NA	once	TRBJ2-2	TGTGCCAGCAGCCCCCTCCCCCAACTGGGGACTACCGGGGAGCTGTTTTTT	CASSPLPQLGTTGELFF
TRBV4-2	TRBD2	NA	TRBJ2-3	TGTGCCAGCAGCCCACTAGCGGGGAATACAGATACGCAGTATTTT	CASSPLAGNTDTQYF
TRBV25-1	NA	NA	TRBJ2-7	TGTGCCAGCAGTGTTGACGGGACGGACTACGAGCAGTACTTC	CASSVDGTDYEQYF
TRBV29-1	NA	few	TRBJ2-1	TGCAGCGTGGGAGCAGGGAGCCATGAGCAGTTCTTC	CSVGAGSHEQFF
TRBV10-3	TRBD2	NA	TRBJ2-1	TGTGCCACCGGACTAGGGGATAGCAATGAGCAGTTCTTC	CATGLGDSNEQFF
TRBV5-6	NA	NA	TRBJ2-1	TGTGCCAGCAGCTTGGCCAGTTGGAATGAGCAGTTCTTC	CASSLASWNEQFF